A single count supports the clone carrying this T cell receptor beta chain. Its antigen is as yet unknown. The data are from a study of cytomegalovirus exposure and HLA in healthy donors. Study-level points and caveats: Analysis was carried out at a later point, and it linked a missense DCLRE1C variant to TCR beta V- and J-gene trimming.

With 60 Vbeta and 13 Jbeta primers, the PCR was carried out. Measured with immunoSEQ multiplex PCR; TCRdb has only the in-frame clones, and not every one. Here the sample spans roughly 150,000 clones, approximately 83% being singletons. Specimen: PBMCs. This TCR was recovered from a man aged 35 to 55 in good health and CMV-seronegative.

The CDR3 sequence: CAIRPRSMNTEAFF. CDR3 sequence (DNA): TGTGCCATCAGACCCCGGTCGATGAACACTGAAGCTTTCTTT. The chain has TRBV10-3 and TRBJ1-1; D gene ambiguous. This CDR3 is 14 amino acids long. Deletions cut 6 bases from V and 0 bases from J, with 11 bases between. Germline V lookup: CDR1 ENHRY, CDR2 SYGVKD.